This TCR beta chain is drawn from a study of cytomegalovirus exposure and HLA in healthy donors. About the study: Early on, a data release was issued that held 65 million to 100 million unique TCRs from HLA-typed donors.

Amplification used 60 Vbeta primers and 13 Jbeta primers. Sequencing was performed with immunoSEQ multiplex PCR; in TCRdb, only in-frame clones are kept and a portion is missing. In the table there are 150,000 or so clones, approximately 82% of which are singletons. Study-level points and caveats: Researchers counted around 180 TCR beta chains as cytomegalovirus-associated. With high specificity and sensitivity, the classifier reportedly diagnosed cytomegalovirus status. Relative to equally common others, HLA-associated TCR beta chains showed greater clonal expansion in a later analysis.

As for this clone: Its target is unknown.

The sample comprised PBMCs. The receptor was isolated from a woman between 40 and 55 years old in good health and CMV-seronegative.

In DNA, the CDR3 is TGTGCCAGCAGCTTAGGAGGGATTTACACTGAAGCTTTCTTT. Translated, it gives CASSLGGIYTEAFF. The J gene is TRBJ1-1, the V gene TRBV7-8; D call uncertain. The V end lost 1 base, the J end lost 3 bases, and 9 bases lay between the germline ends. The CDR3 runs 14 residues. CDR1 SGHVS and CDR2 FQNEAQ come from the germline V gene.